Many counts were recorded for the clone carrying this T cell receptor (beta chain). The antigen is unknown. TCRdb independently ran MiXCR on the 5' RACE reads; one entry per CDR3 protein. Of thousands of distinct CDR3 sequences in the sample, 5.4% are singletons; the top ten hold less than 40%. The data were obtained in a study of spatial heterogeneity in lung cancer. Study summary: Consistent detection of more beta-chain than alpha-chain sequences was observed.

Points from the study as a whole: Expanded tumor TCRs that were ubiquitous appeared in blood more at resection than follow-up.

Noted time point: sample taken at primary tumor resection. Without sorting, whole RNA was sequenced from tumor, nontumor lung or frozen PBMC. Samples were obtained from approximately 72 donors, all untreated early-stage non-small cell lung cancer patients. The sequence was obtained from a male donor with early-stage non-small cell lung cancer. Material: PBMCs, obtained at surgery.

The CDR3, as DNA: TGTGCCAGCAGCTTGGAGCGAGAGACAGATACGCAGTATTTT. This translates into CASSLERETDTQYF. This chain joins TRBV5-8 and TRBJ2-3; D not resolved. Germline V gene sequence: CDR1 SGHTS, CDR2 YDEGEE. The CDR3 sequence is 14 residues long. V dropped 0 bases and J dropped 3 bases, with 8 bases sitting between them.